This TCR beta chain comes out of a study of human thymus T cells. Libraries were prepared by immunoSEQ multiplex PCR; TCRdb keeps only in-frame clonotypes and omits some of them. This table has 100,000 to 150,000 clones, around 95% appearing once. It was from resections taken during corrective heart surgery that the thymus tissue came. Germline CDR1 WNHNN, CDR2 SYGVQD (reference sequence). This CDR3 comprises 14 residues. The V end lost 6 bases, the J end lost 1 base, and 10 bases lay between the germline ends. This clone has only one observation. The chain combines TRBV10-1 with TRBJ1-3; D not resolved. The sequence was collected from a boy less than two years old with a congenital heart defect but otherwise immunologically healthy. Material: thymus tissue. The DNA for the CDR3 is TGCGCCAGCAGCGAGACCGGGTCTGGAAACACCATATATTTT. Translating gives CASSETGSGNTIYF.